What follows describes a single TCR beta chain. This clonotype was observed many times. No cognate antigen has been identified for it. There are no base qualities to consult, and no much larger clone falls within one base. Library method: 5' RACE. Sequencing took place on a NextSeq 500. The TCR library protocol attached a unique molecular identifier to each TCR cDNA molecule to allow correction of PCR and sequencing errors. As for the original processing: TCR identification, UMI-based error correction and CDR3 extraction were performed with Decombinator tools. TCRs above a frequency of 2 per 1,000, corresponding to the top 1% of the tumor frequency distribution, were defined as expanded. Expanded tumor TCRs were classed as regional if statistically deemed absent (corrected P<0.05) from at least one tumor region, otherwise ubiquitous. Renyi diversity was computed with the R vegan package after each repertoire had been subsampled 100 times to 5,000 TCRs. CDR3 similarity networks were constructed using string-kernel similarity of amino acid triplets, with links drawn between CDR3s whose pairwise similarity was above 0.82. Starting from the raw public reads, TCRdb applied fastp trimming at Q25, assembled clones with MiXCR and retained in-frame beta chains. Rows are unified per CDR3 protein, each entry keeping the most common DNA and genes. The V and J calls were determined by TCRdb, not by the authors. This sample holds about 30,000 distinct CDR3 sequences; approximately 7% were observed only once. Approximately 24% of the sample rests with the top ten.

The sample originates from a study of spatial heterogeneity in lung cancer (dated by TCRdb to about 2019). Study-wide context: Beta-chain transcripts were consistently detected in greater numbers than alpha-chain transcripts, which likely reflected higher beta-chain transcript abundance. In the raw uncorrected reads, each unique combination of TCR and UMI appeared more than ten times on average. The study quantitatively compared TCR alpha and beta repertoires across multiple tumor regions, matched nontumor lung and blood in non-small cell lung cancer. In tumor regions, TCR transcript counts showed a strong correlation with a T cell transcriptional module score derived from matched bulk RNA-seq. Nonsynonymous mutation counts, determined by whole-exome sequencing of tumor tissue, were related to TCR repertoire features. At surgery, both alpha and beta chains were TCR-sequenced in roughly 200 tumor regions, about 61 matched nontumor lung samples and a few dozen PBMC samples.

V was cut back by 4 bases and J by 3 bases, leaving a gap of 11 bases between them. CDR1 and CDR2 are drawn from the germline V gene: SGHRS, YFSETQ. Spanning cysteine to phenylalanine, the CDR3 consists of 13 amino acids. Only the CDR3 region is kept as DNA, spanning 39 bases read in frame from base 1. Study-wide conclusions, independent of this receptor: The tumor nonsynonymous mutation count correlated with the number of expanded alpha and beta TCRs within the tumor. Counts of ubiquitous and regional expanded TCRs correlated with counts of ubiquitous and regional nonsynonymous mutations, respectively. TCR-seq was estimated to cover only around 7.2% of tumor T cells for alpha chains and 12% to 15% for beta chains. Confirming at a functional level the hypothesis that regional TCRs recognize regional mutations was considered to require additional single-cell paired TCR alpha and beta sequencing.

The intended sense of this specimen's time point label: sample taken at primary tumor resection. Samples were obtained from over 70 patients with early-stage, untreated non-small cell lung cancer from the lung TRACERx cohort. For TCR sequencing, whole RNA was extracted from tumor and nontumor lung tissue, or from cryopreserved PBMC samples, and no cell sorting was done. Only patients for whom sufficient RNA was available from at least two tumor regions were selected for TCR sequencing. Before selection, tumor and adjacent nontumor lung specimens were reviewed by a lung pathologist. The source of this sequence is a male donor with early-stage non-small cell lung cancer. The rearrangement joined TRBV5-1 to TRBJ2-7, with no confidently assigned D gene. The sequenced sample was lung tumor tissue, obtained at surgery. CDR3 reads: CASSSTGRYEQYF. The DNA reads as follows: TGCGCCAGCAGCAGCACCGGTCGCTACGAGCAGTACTTC.